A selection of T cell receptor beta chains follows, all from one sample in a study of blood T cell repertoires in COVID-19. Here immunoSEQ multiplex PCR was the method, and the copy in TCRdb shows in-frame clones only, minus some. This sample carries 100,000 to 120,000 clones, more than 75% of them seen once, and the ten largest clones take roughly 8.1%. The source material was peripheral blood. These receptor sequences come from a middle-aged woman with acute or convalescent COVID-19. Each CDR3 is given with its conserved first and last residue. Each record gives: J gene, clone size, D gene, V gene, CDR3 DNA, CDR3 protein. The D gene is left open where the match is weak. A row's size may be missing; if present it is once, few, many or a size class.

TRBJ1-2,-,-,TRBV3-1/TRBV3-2,TGTGCCAGCAGCCAGAGTACGGACAGTTTCTTC,CASSQSTDSFF
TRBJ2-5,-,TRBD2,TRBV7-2,TGTGCCAGCAGCTCACTACTCGGGGGTAGCGGGGGCCTCCAAGAGACCCAGTACTTC,CASSSLLGGSGGLQETQYF
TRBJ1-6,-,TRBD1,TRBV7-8,TGTGCCAGCAGCATAGTTGCGGGACAGGGGAATTCACCCCTCCACTTT,CASSIVAGQGNSPLHF
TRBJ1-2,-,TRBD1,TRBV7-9,TGTGCCAGCAGCCTAAGCCTGACAGGGCTCTATGGCTACACCTTC,CASSLSLTGLYGYTF
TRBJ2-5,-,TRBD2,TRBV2,TGTGCCAGCAGTCGCGGGGGGCTCCGGACCCAGTACTTC,CASSRGGLRTQYF
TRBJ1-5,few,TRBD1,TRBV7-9,TGTGCCAGCAGCACAGGGGGCAATCAGCCCCAGCATTTT,CASSTGGNQPQHF
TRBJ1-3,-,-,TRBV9,TGTGCCAGCAGCGTAGTTGATGGGGGCGGAAACACCATATATTTT,CASSVVDGGGNTIYF
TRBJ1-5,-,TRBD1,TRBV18,TGTGCCAGCTCACCCGGGACAGGGGAACATCAGCCCCAGCATTTT,CASSPGTGEHQPQHF
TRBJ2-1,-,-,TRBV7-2,TGTGCCAGCAGCAATAGATTCTTGAGGGTGGGATACAATGAGCAGTTCTTC,CASSNRFLRVGYNEQFF
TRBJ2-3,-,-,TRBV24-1,TGTGCCACCCGGGACACCATCACAGATACGCAGTATTTT,CATRDTITDTQYF
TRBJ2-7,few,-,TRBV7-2,TGTGCCAGCAGGTATACACAGAGTACCGAGCAGTACTTC,CASRYTQSTEQYF
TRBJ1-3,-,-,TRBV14,TGTGCCAGCAGCCAAGATTTAAGAAACACCATATATTTT,CASSQDLRNTIYF
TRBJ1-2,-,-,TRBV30,TGTGCCTGGAGTGTACGGGGGAGAAATGGCTACACCTTC,CAWSVRGRNGYTF
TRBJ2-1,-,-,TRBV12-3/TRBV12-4,TGTGCCAGCATGGGGCCTCAACAGTGGCCGCAGTTCTTC,CASMGPQQWPQFF
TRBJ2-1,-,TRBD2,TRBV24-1,TGTGCCACCAGTGATAGTGGGGGGGGGATACGGGAGCAGTTCTTC,CATSDSGGGIREQFF
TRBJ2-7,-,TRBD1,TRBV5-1,TGCGCCAGCAGTTGGGACAGCACCTACGAGCAGTACTTC,CASSWDSTYEQYF
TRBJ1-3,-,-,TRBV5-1,TGCGCCAGCAACGACGGCTACGGAGACACCATATATTTT,CASNDGYGDTIYF
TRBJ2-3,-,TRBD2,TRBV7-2,TGTGCCAGCAGCCGCGGACTAGCGGGGGGCCCCGGAGGAGATACGCAGTATTTT,CASSRGLAGGPGGDTQYF
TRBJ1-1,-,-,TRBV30,TGTGCCTGGAAGCAGGGTCTGTACACTGAAGCTTTCTTT,CAWKQGLYTEAFF
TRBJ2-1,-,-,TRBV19,TGTGCCAGTAGTATCCCCGGGTTCTACAATGAGCAGTTCTTC,CASSIPGFYNEQFF
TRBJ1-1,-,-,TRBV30,TGTGCCTGGAGTGCCCGCGGGGGTGAAGCTTTCTTT,CAWSARGGEAFF
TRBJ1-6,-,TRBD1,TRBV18,TGTGCCAGCTCACCACGTATCGGGACAGATAATTCACCCCTCCACTTT,CASSPRIGTDNSPLHF
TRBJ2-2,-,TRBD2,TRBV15,TGTGCCACCAGCAGACCGGGACTAGCGACCCCGAACACCGGGGAGCTGTTTTTT,CATSRPGLATPNTGELFF
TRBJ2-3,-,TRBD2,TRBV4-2,TGTGCCAGCAGCCAAGATCCGGCGGGGGGGCGGTCAGATACGCAGTATTTT,CASSQDPAGGRSDTQYF
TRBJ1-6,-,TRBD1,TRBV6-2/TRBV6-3,TGTGCCAGCAGCCGGGGACAGGGACATTCACCCCTCCACTTT,CASSRGQGHSPLHF
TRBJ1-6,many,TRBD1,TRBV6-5,TGTGCCGGCAAGACAGGGGGGTTGAATTCACCCCTCCACTTT,CAGKTGGLNSPLHF
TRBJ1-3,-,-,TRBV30,TGTGCCTGGAGTGTAACGGTCTCTGGAAACACCATATATTTT,CAWSVTVSGNTIYF
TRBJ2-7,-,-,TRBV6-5,TGTGCCAGCCGGCCGGCCGGGACACTGGATGTGCAGTACTTC,CASRPAGTLDVQYF
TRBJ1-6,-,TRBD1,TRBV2,TGTGCCAGCAGTGAAAGGGGGACAGGGGGTTCACCCCTCCACTTT,CASSERGTGGSPLHF
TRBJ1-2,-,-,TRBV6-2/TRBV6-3,TGTGCCAGCAGTTACATAGGGGCCGGCTATGGCTACACCTTC,CASSYIGAGYGYTF
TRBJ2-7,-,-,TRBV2,TGTGCCAGCAGTGAAGCAGGAGTTCCCTCCTACGAGCAGTACTTC,CASSEAGVPSYEQYF